This entry lists 19 T cell receptor beta chains sequenced from one sample in a study of regulatory T cells in long-lasting Graves disease. Time point described: newly diagnosed GD, antithyroid drugs for less than 3 months. The TCR library was made from RNA that had been extracted from PBMCs in TRIzol. Sequencing libraries for TCR beta were prepared with iRepertoire HTBI primers and Arm-PCR of CDR3 regions. TCRdb reanalysed the multiplex PCR reads using MiXCR and keeps one entry per CDR3 protein. Found here are about 500,000 distinct CDR3 sequences, around 12% of them singletons; the top ten hold almost 9%. This sample was also put to use in a study of T cells in Graves' hyperthyroidism and ophthalmopathy.

The sample in question was peripheral blood mononuclear cells (PBMCs), obtained at new diagnosis, from a patient treated with antithyroid drugs. These receptors were collected from a woman aged 25 to 39 with Graves disease.

Turning to this clonotype: The germline gene is not matched at one end of the junction; a read error may be the cause. The rearrangement links TRBV12-3 or TRBV12-4 to TRBJ2-2; TRBD2 matches 7 bases. The CDR3 has 15 amino acids. In nucleotides, the CDR3 is TGTGCCAGCAGTCTCCGGGGGAGGGGCACCGGGGAGCCGTTTTTT. Its translation is CASSLRGRGTGEPFF.

The CDR3 protein is CASSVGRRGAAKGETQYF. CDR3 nucleotides: TGTGCCAGCAGCGTAGGACGAAGGGGGGCCGCCAAAGGAGAGACCCAGTACTTC. The chain has TRBV9 and TRBJ2-5; D may be TRBD1 or TRBD2 (6 bases each). The CDR3 sequence is 18 residues long. V was cut by 0 bases and J by 4 bases, with 22 bases left in between. CDR1 SGDLS and CDR2 YYNGEE come from the germline V gene.

In this sample, this clonotype turned up many times. The chain couples TRBV10-3 to TRBJ2-1; possibly TRBD2 for D (7 bases). From germline, CDR1 is ENHRY and CDR2 SYGVKD. The CDR3 is made up of 14 amino acids. Deletions cut 8 bases from V and 5 bases from J, with 16 bases between. The CDR3 nucleotides read TGTGCCATCGGGGGGGCTACCCAGAACAATGAGCAGTTCTTC. Translated: CAIGGATQNNEQFF.

This clonotype has a count of ten or more. The rearrangement joins TRBV28 to TRBJ1-1, with D unclear. The CDR3 loop spans 11 amino acids. CDR1 is MDHEN, CDR2 SYDVKM, per germline. Trimming took 4 bases from V and 6 from J, leaving 6 bases between them. The CDR3 loop reads CASSWGSEAFF. The DNA of the CDR3 is TGTGCCAGCAGTTGGGGATCTGAAGCTTTCTTT.

This clonotype was counted between two and nine times. The rearrangement links TRBV6-2 or TRBV6-3 to TRBJ2-1; possible D gene TRBD2, 5 bases. This CDR3 comprises 15 residues. Germline values: CDR1 MNHEY, CDR2 SVGEGT. The germline V and J ends were trimmed by 2 bases and 5 bases, with 13 bases remaining between them. The CDR3 nucleotides are TGTGCCAGCAGTTACGTATCCGGGATCGACAATGAGCAGTTCTTC. Its translation is CASSYVSGIDNEQFF.

This clonotype was recorded many times. This rearrangement joins TRBV3-1 to TRBJ2-5; 9 nucleotides align to TRBD2. Germline V gene lookup returns CDR1 LGHDT and CDR2 YNNKEL (reference sequence). The CDR3 length is 15 residues. The CDR3, as DNA: TGTGCAAGCCATCCGGGCGGGAGGGCCCAAGAGACCCAGTACTTC. The encoded protein is CASHPGGRAQETQYF.

The sample holds many counts of this clonotype. The V gene is TRBV10-3, the J gene TRBJ2-7, with TRBD1 matching 8 bases. V was clipped by 6 bases and J by 5 bases; unmatched bases: 6. The CDR3 spans 13 residues. The germline CDR1 and CDR2 sequences are ENHRY and SYGVKD. The CDR3 DNA reads as TGTGCCATCAGCGAGACAGGGGCTGACGAGCAGTACTTC. This sequence encodes CAISETGADEQYF.

This clonotype was seen repeatedly, ten times or more. V and J are TRBV30 and TRBJ2-7, with D maybe TRBD2 (6 bases). The CDR3 length is 14 residues. The germline CDR1 and CDR2 sequences are GTSNPN and SVGIG (reference sequence). V gave up 4 bases and J gave up 5 bases, with 18 bases separating them. The CDR3 is CAWTSGTGVNEQYF. CDR3 in DNA: TGTGCCTGGACCTCCGGGACTGGCGTAAACGAGCAGTACTTC.

This clonotype was found many times. V and J are TRBV11-2 and TRBJ2-7; D possibly corresponds to TRBD1 (6 bases). V was trimmed by 4 bases and J by 3 bases, leaving 7 bases between them. The germline CDR1 and CDR2 sequences are SGHAT and FQNNGV. The CDR3 covers 12 residues. The CDR3 here is CASSSTGYEQYF. In nucleotides, the CDR3 is TGTGCCAGCAGCTCGACAGGCTACGAGCAGTACTTC.

This clonotype was counted ten times or more. The CDR3 loop is CASSPGLALNTDTQYF. CDR3 sequence (DNA): TGTGCCAGCAGTCCCGGACTAGCGTTAAACACAGATACGCAGTATTTT. The chain recombines TRBV12-3 or TRBV12-4 with TRBJ2-3, with 9 bases lining up with TRBD2. Trimming took 5 bases from V and 2 from J; bases not matched to a gene: 8. This CDR3 contains 16 residues.

Turning to this clonotype: It may be a read error: a sequence one base away is much more abundant. The chain links TRBV2 to TRBJ2-2; D may be TRBD2 (5 bases). Deletions cut 6 bases from V and 0 bases from J, with 14 bases between. The CDR3 has 16 amino acids. CDR1 is SNHLY and CDR2 is FYNNEI in the germline V gene. CDR3 coding DNA: TGTGCCAGCAGGGCATGGGAGATTACGAACACCGGGGAGCTGTTTTTT. Encoded protein: CASRAWEITNTGELFF.

Ten or more counts support this clonotype. V gene TRBV6-1 combines with J gene TRBJ2-7; D tentatively reads TRBD1 or TRBD2 (5 bases each). The CDR3 is made up of 12 amino acids. The germline V and J ends were trimmed by 11 bases and 5 bases, with 16 bases remaining between them. Germline CDR1 is MNHNS and CDR2 is SASEGT. CDR3 bases: TGTGCCGTGGGGGAGCGCAGGAACGAGCAGTACTTC. The encoded protein is CAVGERRNEQYF.

In this sample, this clonotype turned up many times. The chain employs TRBV29-1 and TRBJ1-5; 10 bases are shared with TRBD1. The germline V gene encodes CDR1 SQVTM and CDR2 ANQGSEA. Losses at the gene ends were 4 bases for V and 5 bases for J; bases not matched to a gene: 2. The CDR3 loop spans 13 amino acids. CDR3 protein: CSVGGTGDQPQHF. In nucleotides, the CDR3 is TGCAGCGTTGGGGGGACAGGGGATCAGCCCCAGCATTTT.

This clonotype was found many times. The V call is TRBV3-1, the J call TRBJ2-7, with 9 bases that match TRBD1. V dropped 0 bases and J dropped 4; count of bases not matched to a gene: 7. The CDR3 runs to 16 residues. CDR1 is LGHDT, CDR2 YNNKEL, per germline (reference sequence). This CDR3 reads CASSQDDRGNRYEQYF. CDR3 in DNA: TGTGCCAGCAGCCAAGACGACAGGGGGAATCGGTACGAGCAGTACTTC.

This clonotype showed up many times. The chain is built from TRBV28 and TRBJ2-2; D is unresolved. V was clipped by 2 bases and J by 9 bases, with 16 bases between them. CDR1 and CDR2 from the germline V gene are MDHEN and SYDVKM. The CDR3 runs to 15 residues. CDR3 coding DNA: TGTGCCAGCAGTTTAGGAACCAGCGAAGTCCGGGAGCTGTTTTTT. Translation: CASSLGTSEVRELFF.

This clonotype was seen many times. The rearrangement joins TRBV29-1 to TRBJ2-3; tentative D call: TRBD1 (6 bases). CDR3 size: 13 residues. Trimming took off 7 bases at V and 2 bases at J, with 13 bases between the two ends. Germline CDR1 is SQVTM and CDR2 is ANQGSEA. The CDR3 DNA sequence: TGCAGCGCCCGACCAGGGGTCACAGATACGCAGTATTTT. The encoded protein is CSARPGVTDTQYF.

This clonotype was detected ten times or more. The chain employs TRBV6-2 or TRBV6-3 and TRBJ2-7; unclear D gene. V dropped 5 bases and J dropped 7 bases, with 9 bases sitting between them. Germline assignment: CDR1 MNHEY and CDR2 SVGEGT. CDR3 length: 11 amino acids. The DNA for the CDR3 is TGTGCCAGCAGTCAGTGGGAAGAGCAGTACTTC. It translates to CASSQWEEQYF.

There are many counts of this clonotype. V and J are TRBV2 and TRBJ2-1, with D tentatively TRBD2 (5 bases). The CDR3 runs to 12 residues. Germline values: CDR1 SNHLY, CDR2 FYNNEI. The germline V and J ends were trimmed by 8 bases and 8 bases, with 13 bases remaining between them. The chain's CDR3 is CASPTRDDEQFF. For the CDR3, the DNA is TGTGCCAGCCCAACTAGAGATGATGAGCAGTTCTTC.

The J gene is TRBJ2-5, the V gene TRBV9; D may be TRBD2 (6 bases). The CDR3 loop spans 13 amino acids. Germline CDR1 is SGDLS and CDR2 is YYNGEE. V was trimmed by 3 bases and J by 7 bases, leaving 13 bases between them. The CDR3 loop is CASSGWGGGTQYF. The CDR3 coding sequence is TGTGCCAGCAGCGGCTGGGGAGGAGGGACCCAGTACTTC. The complete variable domain, with remaining parts taken from reference TRBV9 and TRBJ2-5, reads DSGVTQTPKHLITATGQRVTLRCSPRSGDLSVYWYQQSLDQGLQFLIQYYNGEERAKGNILERFSAQQFPDLHSELNLSSLELGDSALYFCASSGWGGGTQYFGPGTRLLVL.